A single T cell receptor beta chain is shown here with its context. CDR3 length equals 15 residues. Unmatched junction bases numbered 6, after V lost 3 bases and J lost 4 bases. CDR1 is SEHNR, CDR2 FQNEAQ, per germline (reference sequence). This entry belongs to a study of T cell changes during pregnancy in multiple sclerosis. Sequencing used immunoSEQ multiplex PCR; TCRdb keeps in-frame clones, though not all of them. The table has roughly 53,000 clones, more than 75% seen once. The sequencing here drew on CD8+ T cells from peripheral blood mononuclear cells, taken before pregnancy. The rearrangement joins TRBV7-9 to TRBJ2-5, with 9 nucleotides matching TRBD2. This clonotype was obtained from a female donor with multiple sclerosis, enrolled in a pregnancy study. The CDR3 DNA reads TGTGCCAGCAGCTTGAGTGGGACTAGCACAGAGACCCAGTACTTC. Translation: CASSLSGTSTETQYF.